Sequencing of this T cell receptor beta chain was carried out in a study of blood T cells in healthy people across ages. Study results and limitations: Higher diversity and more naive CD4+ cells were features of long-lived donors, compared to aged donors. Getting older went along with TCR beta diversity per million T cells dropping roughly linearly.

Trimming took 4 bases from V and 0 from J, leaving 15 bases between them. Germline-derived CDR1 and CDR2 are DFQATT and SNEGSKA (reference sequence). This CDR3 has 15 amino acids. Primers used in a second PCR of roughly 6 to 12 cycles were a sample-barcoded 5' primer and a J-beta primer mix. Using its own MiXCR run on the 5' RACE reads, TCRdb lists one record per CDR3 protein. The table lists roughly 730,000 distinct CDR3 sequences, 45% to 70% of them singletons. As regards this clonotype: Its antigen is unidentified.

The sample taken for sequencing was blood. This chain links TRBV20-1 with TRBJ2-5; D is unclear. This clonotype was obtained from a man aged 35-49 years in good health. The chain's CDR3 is CSATLLKSYQETQYF. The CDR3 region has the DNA TGCAGTGCTACATTATTAAAGTCGTACCAAGAGACCCAGTACTTC.